Each of the 26 T cell receptor beta chains below was sequenced from the same sample in a study of human T cells and chemical hapten exposure (dated by TCRdb to about 2021). Preparation of the library involved RACE. Instrument on record: NextSeq 500. TCRdb applied fastp at Q25 and MiXCR to the public reads, then kept only in-frame beta chains. Each CDR3 protein gets just one entry, which takes the most common genes and DNA from the rows behind it. The sample table holds 60,000 to 65,000 distinct CDR3 sequences, of which 9.5% to 12% were seen once. Roughly 2.3% of the sample is in the top ten clones. Interpreted using the paper, the time point label stands for: patch test 3, about 24 weeks after DPC sensitization. Read against the paper, the sample's treatment or condition label means: therapeutic diphenylcyclopropenone sensitization with weekly scalp DPC. The sample here was whole blood, taken in connection with sensitization to the hapten diphenylcyclopropenone (DPC). These receptors were taken from a woman aged 25 to 39 with alopecia areata. Some clones in this sample may be carry-over from other donors' samples.

The chain combines TRBV7-9 with TRBJ2-7; possibly TRBD2 for D (6 bases). The V end was cut by 5 bases, the J end by 3 bases, with 11 bases between. CDR3 length equals 13 residues. Germline CDR1 is SEHNR and CDR2 is FQNEAQ (reference sequence). This chain's CDR3 is CASSHYGGYEQYF. For the CDR3, the DNA is TGTGCCAGCAGCCACTACGGGGGCTACGAGCAGTACTTC.

The rearrangement links TRBV6-2 or TRBV6-3 to TRBJ2-2; 11 bases fit TRBD2. CDR1 and CDR2 (germline): MNHEY, SVGEGT. This CDR3 has 14 amino acids. The V and J ends lost 6 bases and 7 bases, in that order; junction bases with no gene match: 4. The CDR3 loop is CASSTSGRIGELFF. DNA of the CDR3: TGTGCCAGCAGCACTAGCGGGAGAATCGGGGAGCTGTTTTTT.

A few counts support this clonotype. The chain combines TRBV4-2 with TRBJ2-6; unclear D gene. The CDR3 totals 15 residues. Germline-derived CDR1 and CDR2 are LGHNA and YNFKEQ. V lost 0 bases, J lost 4 bases, and 7 bases lay in between. The CDR3 loop reads CASSQDETGANVLTF. The CDR3 DNA is TGTGCCAGCAGCCAAGATGAGACCGGGGCCAACGTCCTGACTTTC.

The sample holds many counts of this clonotype. Germline is not matched at one junction end, which may reflect a read error. The chain recombines TRBV4-3 with TRBJ2-1, with 7 bases matching TRBD2. Per the germline V gene, CDR1 is LGHNA and CDR2 is YSLEER. The CDR3 is 17 amino acids. As DNA, the CDR3 is TGCGCCAGCAGCCAAGAAGTACTGACTAGCTCCTACAGTGAGCAGTTCTTC. Protein product: CASSQEVLTSSYSEQFF.

This clonotype was counted many times. This rearrangement joins TRBV19 to TRBJ1-2, with D tentatively TRBD1 (6 bases). V was trimmed by 7 bases and J by 3 bases, leaving 12 bases between them. This CDR3 is 13 amino acids long. Germline V CDR1 and CDR2: LNHDA, SQIVND (reference sequence). As DNA, the CDR3 is TGTGCCAGTATGATGGGGGCGCACTATGGCTACACCTTC. It encodes CASMMGAHYGYTF.

The chain is built from TRBV12-3 or TRBV12-4 and TRBJ1-4; perhaps TRBD1 as D (5 bases). The germline V and J ends were trimmed by 6 bases and 0 bases, with 11 bases remaining between them. The CDR3 sequence is 15 residues long. This CDR3 reads CASREMTATNEKLFF. The DNA for the CDR3 is TGTGCCAGCAGGGAGATGACAGCAACTAATGAAAAACTGTTTTTT.

The chain combines TRBV4-3 with TRBJ1-2; no firm D call. The CDR3 is 16 amino acids. Per the germline V gene, CDR1 is LGHNA and CDR2 is YSLEER. V was shortened by 1 base and J by 0 bases, with 12 bases between the two germline ends. CDR3: CASSQAGYGSNYGYTF. In DNA form, the CDR3 reads TGCGCCAGCAGCCAAGCCGGGTACGGCTCTAACTATGGCTACACCTTC.

The sample holds a few counts of this clonotype. This chain links TRBV28 with TRBJ2-6; 9 bases fit TRBD1. CDR3 size: 16 residues. The ends lost 8 bases at V and 0 bases at J; junction bases unmatched: 5. The germline V gene encodes CDR1 MDHEN and CDR2 SYDVKM. CDR3 in amino acids: CASGRQGGSGANVLTF. As DNA, the CDR3 is TGTGCCAGCGGAAGACAGGGGGGCTCTGGGGCCAACGTCCTGACTTTC.

This clonotype was detected many times. V gene TRBV29-1 combines with J gene TRBJ2-4; no clear D. The CDR3 extends over 11 amino acids. Germline V gene lookup returns CDR1 SQVTM and CDR2 ANQGSEA. Trimming stripped 3 bases from V and 7 bases from J, with 7 bases between. The CDR3 reads CSVDSGNIQYF. DNA of the CDR3: TGCAGCGTTGACAGTGGGAACATTCAGTACTTC.

There are many counts of this clonotype. The V call is TRBV5-1, the J call TRBJ1-3, with D possibly being TRBD1 (5 bases). CDR1 is SGHRS and CDR2 is YFSETQ in the germline V gene. The CDR3 contains 18 residues. V gave up 0 bases and J gave up 0 bases, with 16 bases separating them. CDR3 residues: CASSLAPGAGNSGNTIYF. Written as DNA, the CDR3 is TGCGCCAGCAGCTTGGCCCCTGGTGCAGGGAACTCTGGAAACACCATATATTTT.

This rearrangement joins TRBV7-9 to TRBJ1-1, with TRBD1 as a possible D gene (5 bases). CDR3 size: 14 residues. Trimming took 5 bases from V and 3 from J, leaving 13 bases between them. Germline V gene lookup returns CDR1 SEHNR and CDR2 FQNEAQ (reference sequence). CDR3 sequence: CASSPFTGDTEAFF. The CDR3 nucleotides read TGTGCCAGCAGCCCCTTCACGGGGGACACTGAAGCTTTCTTT.

This clonotype has at least ten counts. The chain employs TRBV5-4 and TRBJ1-1, with TRBD1 matching 7 bases. Germline values: CDR1 SGHNT, CDR2 YYREEE (reference sequence). Trimming at V came to 6 bases and at J to 9 bases, leaving 8 bases not matched to a gene. This CDR3 spans 12 amino acids. The CDR3 DNA reads TGTGCCAGCACCTTACCGGGACAGCAAGCTTTCTTT. Translating it yields CASTLPGQQAFF. Filled out from reference TRBV5-4 and TRBJ1-1, the complete variable domain reads ETGVTQSPTHLIKTRGQQVTLRCSSQSGHNTVSWYQQALGQGPQFIFQYYREEENGRGNFPPRFSGLQFPNYSSELNVNALELDDSALYLCASTLPGQQAFFGQGTRLTVV.

This clonotype came up many times. The chain has TRBV7-9 and TRBJ2-7, with TRBD2 matching over 7 bases. Trimming cost V 5 bases and J 5 bases; bases outside gene matches: 6. Germline V CDR1 and CDR2: SEHNR, FQNEAQ (reference sequence). This CDR3 is 13 amino acids long. CDR3 sequence: CASSLRGWDEQYF. The CDR3 region has the DNA TGTGCCAGCAGCCTGCGGGGGTGGGACGAGCAGTACTTC.

The sample holds many counts of this clonotype. The gene calls are TRBV11-3 and TRBJ2-7; D possibly matches TRBD1 or TRBD2 (5 bases each). The CDR3 consists of 17 residues. Germline V gives CDR1 SGHNT, CDR2 YENEEA. V was pared by 0 bases and J by 0 bases, with 15 bases between. The CDR3: CASSLDGGPPSSYEQYF. The CDR3 DNA reads TGTGCCAGCAGCTTAGATGGGGGACCGCCGAGCTCCTACGAGCAGTACTTC. Full variable domain (remainder filled in from reference TRBV11-3 and TRBJ2-7): EAGVVQSPRYKIIEKKQPVAFWCNPISGHNTLYWYLQNLGQGPELLIRYENEEAVDDSQLPKDRFSAERLKGVDSTLKIQPAELGDSAVYLCASSLDGGPPSSYEQYFGPGTRLTVT.

The V call is TRBV7-9, the J call TRBJ1-5; D is possibly TRBD1 (5 bases). The CDR3 length is 16 residues. Germline V gives CDR1 SEHNR, CDR2 FQNEAQ (reference sequence). Trimming pared 5 bases from V and 0 bases from J, leaving 14 bases between. The CDR3 DNA sequence: TGTGCCAGCAGCCTCGGGACGTGGGATAGCAATCAGCCCCAGCATTTT. Its translation is CASSLGTWDSNQPQHF.

The table lists this clonotype with many counts. V usage is TRBV12-3 or TRBV12-4 and J usage is TRBJ2-5; the match to TRBD1 covers 9 bases. Unmatched junction bases numbered 4, after V lost 5 bases and J lost 0 bases. This CDR3 has 15 residues. In DNA, the CDR3 is TGTGCCAGCAGTGGAGGACAGGGGTACCAAGAGACCCAGTACTTC. It translates to CASSGGQGYQETQYF.

Here the CDR3 reads CASSPGQASYNSPLHF. The CDR3 DNA sequence: TGCGCCAGCAGTCCTGGACAGGCAAGCTATAATTCACCCCTCCACTTT. The rearrangement uses TRBV10-1 and TRBJ1-6; TRBD1 matches 7 bases. Per germline, CDR1 WNHNN and CDR2 SYGVQD (reference sequence). This CDR3 contains 16 residues. The V segment lost 5 bases and the J segment 3 bases; nucleotides outside the gene matches: 7.

CDR3 in amino acids: CASSIRSWGYRDTGELFF. As DNA, the CDR3 is TGTGCCAGTAGTATCAGGTCGTGGGGTTACCGTGACACCGGGGAGCTGTTTTTT. This sequence joins TRBV19 and TRBJ2-2; D not certain. The CDR3 runs 18 residues. Trimming took 3 bases from V and 3 from J, leaving 20 bases between them. The germline V gene encodes CDR1 LNHDA and CDR2 SQIVND (reference sequence).

This clonotype was found a few times. J is TRBJ2-3 and V is TRBV7-3, with 7 bases matching TRBD1. Per germline, CDR1 SGHTA and CDR2 FQGTGA. The V gene end was trimmed by 4 bases and the J gene end by 0 bases; junction bases not matched to a gene: 4. CDR3 length: 15 amino acids. The CDR3 region is CASSSDRRSTDTQYF. The DNA of the CDR3 is TGTGCCAGCAGCTCGGACAGGCGAAGCACAGATACGCAGTATTTT.

CDR3: CASSFLGTSVKSSYNEQFF. CDR3 bases: TGTGCCAGCAGCTTTCTCGGGACTAGCGTTAAGAGCTCCTACAATGAGCAGTTCTTC. The chain recombines TRBV7-2 with TRBJ2-1, with 10 bases aligning to TRBD2. From germline, CDR1 is SGHTA and CDR2 FQGNSA. The trim removed 3 bases at V and 0 bases at J, leaving 11 bases unmatched. The length of the CDR3 is 19 residues. The full variable domain, in which reference TRBV7-2 and TRBJ2-1 provide the parts outside the CDR3, is GAGVSQSPSNKVTEKGKDVELRCDPISGHTALYWYRQSLGQGLEFLIYFQGNSAPDKSGLPSDRFSAERTGGSVSTLTIQRTQQEDSAVYLCASSFLGTSVKSSYNEQFFGPGTRLTVL.

The chain has TRBV18 and TRBJ1-2; 9 nucleotides agree with TRBD1. In germline, CDR1 is KGHSH, CDR2 LQKENI. The length of the CDR3 is 16 residues. V dropped 3 bases and J dropped 5; count of bases not matched to a gene: 10. CDR3 sequence (DNA): TGTGCCAGCTCACCTAACCTAGGGACAGGGTCGTATGGCTACACCTTC. It specifies CASSPNLGTGSYGYTF.

The chain uses TRBV2 and TRBJ1-2; a weak D match, TRBD1 (5 bases). There are 13 residues in the CDR3. V lost 7 bases and J lost 3, with 12 bases in between. Germline V gives CDR1 SNHLY, CDR2 FYNNEI. CDR3 nucleotide sequence: TGTGCCAGCACGGGACTAACCGACTATGGCTACACCTTC. Translating gives CASTGLTDYGYTF. Filled out from reference TRBV2 and TRBJ1-2, the complete variable domain reads EPEVTQTPSHQVTQMGQEVILRCVPISNHLYFYWYRQILGQKVEFLVSFYNNEISEKSEIFDDQFSVERPDGSNFTLKIRSTKLEDSAMYFCASTGLTDYGYTFGSGTRLTVV.

This clonotype showed up just a few times. The chain employs TRBV7-6 and TRBJ2-5; weak D call: TRBD2 (7 bases). The V end lost 4 bases, the J end lost 5 bases, and 20 bases lay between the germline ends. Germline V gene data show CDR1 as SGHVS and CDR2 as FNYEAQ. The CDR3 runs to 16 residues. Here the CDR3 reads CASSSIGGAGSETQYF. The CDR3 DNA follows: TGTGCCAGCAGCTCGATAGGGGGGGCTGGTTCGGAGACCCAGTACTTC.

This clonotype was detected only a few times. V gene TRBV9 combines with J gene TRBJ2-5; 10 bases align to TRBD2. This CDR3 contains 16 residues. Germline trimming cut 2 bases from V and 5 bases from J; bases unmatched to any gene: 9. Germline V gene data show CDR1 as SGDLS and CDR2 as YYNGEE. The CDR3 nucleotides are TGTGCCAGCAGCGTCCAGGGGCTAGCGGGAGTCGAGACCCAGTACTTC. Encoded protein: CASSVQGLAGVETQYF.

This clonotype was observed a few times. The chain carries TRBV29-1 and TRBJ2-7; possible D gene TRBD2, 6 bases. Germline assignment: CDR1 SQVTM and CDR2 ANQGSEA. This CDR3 is built from 16 residues. Trimming stripped 0 bases from V and 2 bases from J, with 17 bases between. The DNA of the CDR3 is TGCAGCGTTGAAGATCTTGGTAGGGCGGGGACCTACGAGCAGTACTTC. Translated: CSVEDLGRAGTYEQYF.

There are many counts of this clonotype. V usage is TRBV5-5 and J usage is TRBJ2-5, with unresolved D. The V end was cut by 4 bases, the J end by 1 base, with 14 bases between. Germline lookup yields CDR1 SGHKS and CDR2 YYEKEE (reference sequence). The CDR3 spans 15 residues. This chain's CDR3 is CASSRDRRAQETQYF. The CDR3 DNA sequence: TGTGCCAGCAGCCGCGACCGTAGAGCCCAAGAGACCCAGTACTTC.